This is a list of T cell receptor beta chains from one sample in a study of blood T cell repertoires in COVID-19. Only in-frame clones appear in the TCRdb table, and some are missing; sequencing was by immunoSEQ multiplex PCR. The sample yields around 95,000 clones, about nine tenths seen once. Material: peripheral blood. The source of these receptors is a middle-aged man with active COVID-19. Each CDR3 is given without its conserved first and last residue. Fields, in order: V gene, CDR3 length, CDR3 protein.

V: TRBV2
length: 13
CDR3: ASSEEQTMNTEAF

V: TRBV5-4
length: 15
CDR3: ASSLASGSGGYNEQF

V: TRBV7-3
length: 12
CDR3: ASSRTGGKDTQY

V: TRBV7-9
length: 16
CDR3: ASSLMGIPRGADEKLF

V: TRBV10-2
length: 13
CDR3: ATRINRGVNTEAF

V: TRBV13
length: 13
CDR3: ASSRGTGPLQKLF

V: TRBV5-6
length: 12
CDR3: ASSLGSGLGEQY

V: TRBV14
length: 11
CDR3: ASSQNSQETQY

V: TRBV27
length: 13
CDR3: ASSLSARAYYGYT

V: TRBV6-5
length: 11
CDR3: ASSYFRRAGYT

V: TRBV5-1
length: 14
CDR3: ASSLEWGSYTGELF

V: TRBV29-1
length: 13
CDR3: SVGGVTGFGDEQY

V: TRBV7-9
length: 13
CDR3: ASSSRVEGVYGYT

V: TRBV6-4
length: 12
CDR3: ASSVLAGTGELF

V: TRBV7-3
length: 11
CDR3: ASSLIREDTQY

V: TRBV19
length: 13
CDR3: ASSLLAGGAGELF

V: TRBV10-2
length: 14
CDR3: ASTPEGTGGTGELF

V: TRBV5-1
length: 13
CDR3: ASSSTGTGGKKLF

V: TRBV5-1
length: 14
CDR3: ASSLVGGRAGETQY

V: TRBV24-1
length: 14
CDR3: ATSESLAGEYNEQF

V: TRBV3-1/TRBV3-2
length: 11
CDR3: ASSQVRGGELF

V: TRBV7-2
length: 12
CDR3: ASRYTGRTDTQY

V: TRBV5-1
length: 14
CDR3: ASSLATGAQFNEQF

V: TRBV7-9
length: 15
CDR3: ASSLRGTGRGVSEQY

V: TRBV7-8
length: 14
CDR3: ASSFGTGGAYNEQF

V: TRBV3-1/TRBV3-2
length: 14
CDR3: ASSQGASGGAETQY

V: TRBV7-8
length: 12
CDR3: ASSLVSGTDTQY

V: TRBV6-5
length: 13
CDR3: ASSYRLAPRNEQF

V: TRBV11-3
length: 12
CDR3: ASSLTGTNSPLH

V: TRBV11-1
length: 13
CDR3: ASSPGQGHDGELF

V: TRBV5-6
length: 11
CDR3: ASSLTGSDTQY

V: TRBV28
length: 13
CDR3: ASSLPGTLSGELF

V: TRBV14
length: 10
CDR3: ASSLMSAEAF

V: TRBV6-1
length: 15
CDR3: ASSGGIIQDLTDTQY

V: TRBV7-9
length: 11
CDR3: ASSLDSRVIQY

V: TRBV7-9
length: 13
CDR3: ASSQRGTQNSPLH

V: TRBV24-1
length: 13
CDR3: ATSGTGGSYNEQF

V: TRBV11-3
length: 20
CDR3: ASSLELWWFRGQVEEDQPQH

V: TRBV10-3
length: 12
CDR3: AISEGGEVETQY

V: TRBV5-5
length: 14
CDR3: ASSGWVDRGSEKLF

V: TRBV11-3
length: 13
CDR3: ASSLVGGSSDTQY

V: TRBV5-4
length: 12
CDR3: ASSVTGGAGGYT

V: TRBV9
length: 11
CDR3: ASSVEGGTGYT

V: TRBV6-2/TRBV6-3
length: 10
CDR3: ASSYAKETQY

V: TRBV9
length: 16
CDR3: ASSVAASGRGSYNEQF

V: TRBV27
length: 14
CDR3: ASSLCWRGRAYEQY

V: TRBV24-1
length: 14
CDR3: ATMNAGTSGYNEQF

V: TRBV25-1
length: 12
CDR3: AVRRDSGYNEQF

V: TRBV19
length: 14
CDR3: ASSTPDRVDRYGYT

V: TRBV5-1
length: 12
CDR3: ASSAVADSYEQY

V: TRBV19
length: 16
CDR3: ASSLSIRGTVANYGYT

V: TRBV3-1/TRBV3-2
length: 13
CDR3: ASSQANIVNTEAF